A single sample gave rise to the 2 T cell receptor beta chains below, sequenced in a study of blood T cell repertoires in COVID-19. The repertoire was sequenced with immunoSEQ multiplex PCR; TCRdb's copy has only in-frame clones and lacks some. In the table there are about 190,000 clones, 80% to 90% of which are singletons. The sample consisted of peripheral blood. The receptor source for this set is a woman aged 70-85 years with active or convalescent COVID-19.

The CDR3 here is CASSPMGQGTGEQYF. DNA of the CDR3: TGTGCCAGTAGTCCCATGGGACAGGGGACGGGGGAGCAGTACTTC. The chain employs TRBV19 and TRBJ2-7; 10 nucleotides agree with TRBD1. The CDR3 loop spans 15 amino acids. Germline loops: CDR1 LNHDA, CDR2 SQIVND (reference sequence). V gave up 5 bases and J gave up 7 bases; unmatched junction bases: 11. Together with reference TRBV19 and TRBJ2-7, the CDR3 gives the full variable domain: DGGITQSPKYLFRKEGQNVTLSCEQNLNHDAMYWYRQDPGQGLRLIYYSQIVNDFQKGDIAEGYSVSREKKESFPLTVTSAQKNPTAFYLCASSPMGQGTGEQYFGPGTRLTVT.

CDR3 residues: CASSRLAGDADTQYF. The CDR3 DNA reads as TGCGCCAGCAGCCGACTAGCGGGAGACGCAGATACGCAGTATTTT. The V and J genes are TRBV5-1 and TRBJ2-3, with 12 bases matching TRBD2. The germline V gene has CDR1 SGHRS and CDR2 YFSETQ. V was pared by 4 bases and J by 4 bases, with 4 bases of the junction left unmatched. There are 15 residues in the CDR3.